This T cell receptor beta chain was observed in a study of Ad26.COV2.S vaccination and SARS-CoV-2 variants. Germline CDR1 is MNHEY and CDR2 is SVGAGI. V was trimmed by 2 bases and J by 3 bases, leaving 11 bases between them. The CDR3 runs to 14 residues. The treatment here: 15 to 20 received Ad26.COV2.S at low or high dose, single or two shots; about 5 received placebo; per-sample allocation not given. Material that was analyzed had been drawn on day 63 after the first vaccine or placebo injection. An adult aged 18-55 years in Boston served as the donor. SARS-CoV-2 spike from the Wuhan strain was encoded by the vaccine, an Ad26 vector. Method: immunoSEQ multiplex PCR; TCRdb's copy keeps in-frame clones and lacks some. There are around 300,000 clones in the sample; around 89% occur only once, and roughly 5% lies in the top ten.

The receptor comes from a person between 18 and 65 years old who received the Ad26.COV2.S COVID-19 vaccine or a placebo. The source material was peripheral blood, sampled in a trial of Ad26.COV2.S vaccine versus placebo. The V gene is TRBV6-5, the J gene TRBJ2-7; D may be TRBD1 or TRBD2 (5 bases each). CDR3 DNA: TGTGCCAGCAGTTACGGGGGTCGTCTCTACGAGCAGTACTTC. Encoded protein: CASSYGGRLYEQYF.